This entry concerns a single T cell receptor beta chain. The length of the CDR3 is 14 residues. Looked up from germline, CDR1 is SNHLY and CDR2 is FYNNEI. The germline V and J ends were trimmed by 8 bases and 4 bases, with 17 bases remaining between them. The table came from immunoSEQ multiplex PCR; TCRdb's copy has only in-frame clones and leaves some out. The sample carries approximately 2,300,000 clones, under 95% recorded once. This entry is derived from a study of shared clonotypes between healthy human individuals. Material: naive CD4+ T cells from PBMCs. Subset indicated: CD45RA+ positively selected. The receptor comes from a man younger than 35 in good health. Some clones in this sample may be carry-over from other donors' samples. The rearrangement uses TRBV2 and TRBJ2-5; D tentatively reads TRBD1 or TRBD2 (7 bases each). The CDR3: CASSGGGLGETQYF. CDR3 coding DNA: TGTGCCAGCTCAGGGGGGGGATTAGGAGAGACCCAGTACTTC. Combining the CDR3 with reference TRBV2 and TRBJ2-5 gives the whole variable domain EPEVTQTPSHQVTQMGQEVILRCVPISNHLYFYWYRQILGQKVEFLVSFYNNEISEKSEIFDDQFSVERPDGSNFTLKIRSTKLEDSAMYFCASSGGGLGETQYFGPGTRLLVL.